This is a list of T cell receptor beta chains from one sample in a study of Ad26.COV2.S vaccination and SARS-CoV-2 variants. The repertoire was sequenced with immunoSEQ multiplex PCR; TCRdb's copy has only in-frame clones and lacks some. The sample consists of roughly 420,000 clones, over 75% of them appearing once. The material sequenced was peripheral blood, taken in a trial of Ad26.COV2.S vaccine versus placebo. These receptors all stem from a person aged 18-60 years who received the Ad26.COV2.S COVID-19 vaccine or a placebo. The CDR3 runs from the conserved cysteine through the conserved F or W. The D gene is left open where the match is weak. Clone sizes are given selectively: once, few, many, or a class where the clone is expanded.

>NA|NA|TRBJ1-3|TRBV9
TGTGCCAGCAGCGCTCCTCGAACAGGGAGCTCTGGAAACACCATATATTTT
CASSAPRTGSSGNTIYF
>NA|NA|TRBJ2-5|TRBV7-9
TGTGCCAGCAGCTTAGTGACTAAAGAGACCCAGTACTTC
CASSLVTKETQYF
>NA|NA|TRBJ2-3|TRBV4-3
TGCGCCAGCAGCCAAGTTTCCAGCACAGATACGCAGTATTTT
CASSQVSSTDTQYF
>NA|NA|TRBJ1-5|TRBV6-1
TGTGCCAGCAGTGACCTTGGCCGTCAGCCCCAGCATTTT
CASSDLGRQPQHF
>NA|NA|TRBJ1-6|TRBV7-6
TGTGCCAGCAGCTTAGAGTCGTATTCACCCCTCCACTTT
CASSLESYSPLHF
>TRBD1|NA|TRBJ1-2|TRBV2
TGTGCCAGCAGCCGGGACAGGGCAAATGGCTACACCTTC
CASSRDRANGYTF
>NA|once|TRBJ2-7|TRBV4-1
TGCGCCAGCAGCCAAGAACAGAACTACGAGCAGTACTTC
CASSQEQNYEQYF
>NA|once|TRBJ1-2|TRBV28
TGTGCCAGTCTTACACCCGTACCCGGAGGGAACTATGGCTACACCTTC
CASLTPVPGGNYGYTF
>NA|NA|TRBJ2-2|TRBV9
TGTGCCAGCAGCGGGGGACAAAAGTCGAACACCGGGGAGCTGTTTTTT
CASSGGQKSNTGELFF
>NA|NA|TRBJ2-3|TRBV5-5
TGTGCCAGCAGCCCCCCGGAGGTGAGCACAGATACGCAGTATTTT
CASSPPEVSTDTQYF
>TRBD1|few|TRBJ1-6|TRBV2
TGTGCCAGCAGCGGGACAGGGCTACATAATTCACCCCTCCACTTT
CASSGTGLHNSPLHF
>NA|few|TRBJ1-5|TRBV5-1
TGCGCCAGCAGCTTGGTCGGGGGGTCGCAGCCCCAGCATTTT
CASSLVGGSQPQHF
>TRBD2|NA|TRBJ2-3|TRBV3-1/TRBV3-2
TGTGCCAGCAGCCAAGATAACGGGTCGGGGGGGTGTCCAGATACGCAGTATTTT
CASSQDNGSGGCPDTQYF
>NA|NA|TRBJ2-7|TRBV19
TGTGCCAGTTTGGTTCCAGGCTCCTACGAGCAGTACTTC
CASLVPGSYEQYF
>TRBD1|few|TRBJ2-2|TRBV11-3
TGTGCCAGCAGCTTCACAGGGGCCGGCACCGGGGAGCTGTTTTTT
CASSFTGAGTGELFF
>TRBD1|once|TRBJ2-7|TRBV2
TGTGCCAGCAGTGTCTTGGGACAGAGATTGCGGAAGCCCTACGAGCAGTACTTC
CASSVLGQRLRKPYEQYF
>NA|NA|TRBJ1-1|TRBV19
TGTGCCAGTAGCGAAGGGACTCCCCCGGCGGACACTGAAGCTTTCTTT
CASSEGTPPADTEAFF
>TRBD2|NA|TRBJ2-1|TRBV19
TGTGCCAGTAGTATAGCGAGTAGCGGGGGCAATGAGCAGTTCTTC
CASSIASSGGNEQFF
>TRBD1|NA|TRBJ1-6|TRBV28
TGTGCCAGCAGCCTGGCCTGGGCAAGGGGGCCTTACAATTCACCCCTCCACTTT
CASSLAWARGPYNSPLHF
>NA|few|TRBJ1-6|TRBV9
TGTGCCAGCAGCTACAGGGCCTCCAGCTCCTATAATTCACCCCTCCACTTT
CASSYRASSSYNSPLHF
>NA|NA|TRBJ1-2|TRBV2
TGTGCCAGCATGGGGACAAGGATTAACTATGGCTACACCTTC
CASMGTRINYGYTF
>NA|NA|TRBJ2-7|TRBV14
TGTGCCAGCAGCCCAACAGGGCGAAGTGAGCAGTACTTC
CASSPTGRSEQYF
>TRBD1|NA|TRBJ2-2|TRBV6-1
TGTGCCAGCAGTGATTTGAGGGGGCGTCGAACCGGGGAGCTGTTTTTT
CASSDLRGRRTGELFF
>NA|NA|TRBJ1-1|TRBV4-1
TGCGCCAGCAGCCTCGAGGGGTACTCTGAAGCTTTCTTT
CASSLEGYSEAFF
>NA|NA|TRBJ2-3|TRBV5-1
TGCGCCAGCAGCTTGGGGACTCCGGGAACAGATACGCAGTATTTT
CASSLGTPGTDTQYF
>NA|NA|TRBJ2-1|TRBV28
TGTGCCAGCACCCACGCTCTAGGCCGGAAAGATACTGAGCAGTTCTTC
CASTHALGRKDTEQFF
>NA|NA|TRBJ2-1|TRBV9
TGTGCCAGCAGCAGTAGAGTTGAGGGGAACTACAATGAGCAGTTCTTC
CASSSRVEGNYNEQFF
>NA|NA|TRBJ2-1|TRBV9
TGTGCCAGCAGCGTAGAGGGTGCTAGCACCTACAATGAGCAGTTCTTC
CASSVEGASTYNEQFF
>NA|NA|TRBJ1-4|TRBV18
TGTGCCAGCTCAGGGGAGCCAAATGCAAAACTGTTTTTT
CASSGEPNAKLFF
>NA|NA|TRBJ2-3|TRBV7-2
TGTGCCAGCCTTGGGCCTTCGACCGCCACAGATACGCAGTATTTT
CASLGPSTATDTQYF
>NA|NA|TRBJ2-3|TRBV5-8
TGTGCCAGCAGCTTGGTGAGGGGAAGGGGCACAGATACGCAGTATTTT
CASSLVRGRGTDTQYF
>NA|NA|TRBJ2-4|TRBV2
TGTGCCAGCAACTACGACAGGCCTAAACAGTACTTC
CASNYDRPKQYF
>NA|NA|TRBJ1-6|TRBV7-2
TGTGCCAGCAGCTCCCGAGGGGGTAATTCACCCCTCCACTTT
CASSSRGGNSPLHF
>NA|NA|TRBJ1-1|TRBV19
TGTGCCAGTAGGGACCCCACAGGGCGGAACACTGAAGCTTTCTTT
CASRDPTGRNTEAFF
>NA|NA|TRBJ1-4|TRBV11-2
TGTGCCAGCAGCTTAGCACAGGTTGACGAAAAACTGTTTTTT
CASSLAQVDEKLFF
>NA|NA|TRBJ2-7|TRBV27
TGTGCCAGCAGTTTATCGGCGGGGCACGAGCAGTACTTC
CASSLSAGHEQYF
>NA|NA|TRBJ1-4|TRBV30
TGTGCCTGGAGAGCGAGCGACGAAAAACTGTTTTTT
CAWRASDEKLFF
>NA|NA|TRBJ1-1|TRBV7-9
TGTGCCAGCGGTCATATTCAGGGGCAGGGAATCACTGAAGCTTTCTTT
CASGHIQGQGITEAFF
>NA|NA|TRBJ2-5|TRBV10-3
TGTGCCATCAGTGAGTCTCGTGGGACTGCACAAGAGACCCAGTACTTC
CAISESRGTAQETQYF
>NA|NA|TRBJ2-1|TRBV5-1
TGCGCCAGCAGCGAGCAGGATTACAATGAGCAGTTCTTC
CASSEQDYNEQFF
>NA|NA|TRBJ1-4|TRBV5-1
TGCGCCAGCAGCTTGCCAGGAAATGAAAAACTGTTTTTT
CASSLPGNEKLFF
>TRBD1|NA|TRBJ1-3|TRBV18
TGTGCCAGCTCACCACCTGGGACAGGGGCTGGAAACACCATATATTTT
CASSPPGTGAGNTIYF